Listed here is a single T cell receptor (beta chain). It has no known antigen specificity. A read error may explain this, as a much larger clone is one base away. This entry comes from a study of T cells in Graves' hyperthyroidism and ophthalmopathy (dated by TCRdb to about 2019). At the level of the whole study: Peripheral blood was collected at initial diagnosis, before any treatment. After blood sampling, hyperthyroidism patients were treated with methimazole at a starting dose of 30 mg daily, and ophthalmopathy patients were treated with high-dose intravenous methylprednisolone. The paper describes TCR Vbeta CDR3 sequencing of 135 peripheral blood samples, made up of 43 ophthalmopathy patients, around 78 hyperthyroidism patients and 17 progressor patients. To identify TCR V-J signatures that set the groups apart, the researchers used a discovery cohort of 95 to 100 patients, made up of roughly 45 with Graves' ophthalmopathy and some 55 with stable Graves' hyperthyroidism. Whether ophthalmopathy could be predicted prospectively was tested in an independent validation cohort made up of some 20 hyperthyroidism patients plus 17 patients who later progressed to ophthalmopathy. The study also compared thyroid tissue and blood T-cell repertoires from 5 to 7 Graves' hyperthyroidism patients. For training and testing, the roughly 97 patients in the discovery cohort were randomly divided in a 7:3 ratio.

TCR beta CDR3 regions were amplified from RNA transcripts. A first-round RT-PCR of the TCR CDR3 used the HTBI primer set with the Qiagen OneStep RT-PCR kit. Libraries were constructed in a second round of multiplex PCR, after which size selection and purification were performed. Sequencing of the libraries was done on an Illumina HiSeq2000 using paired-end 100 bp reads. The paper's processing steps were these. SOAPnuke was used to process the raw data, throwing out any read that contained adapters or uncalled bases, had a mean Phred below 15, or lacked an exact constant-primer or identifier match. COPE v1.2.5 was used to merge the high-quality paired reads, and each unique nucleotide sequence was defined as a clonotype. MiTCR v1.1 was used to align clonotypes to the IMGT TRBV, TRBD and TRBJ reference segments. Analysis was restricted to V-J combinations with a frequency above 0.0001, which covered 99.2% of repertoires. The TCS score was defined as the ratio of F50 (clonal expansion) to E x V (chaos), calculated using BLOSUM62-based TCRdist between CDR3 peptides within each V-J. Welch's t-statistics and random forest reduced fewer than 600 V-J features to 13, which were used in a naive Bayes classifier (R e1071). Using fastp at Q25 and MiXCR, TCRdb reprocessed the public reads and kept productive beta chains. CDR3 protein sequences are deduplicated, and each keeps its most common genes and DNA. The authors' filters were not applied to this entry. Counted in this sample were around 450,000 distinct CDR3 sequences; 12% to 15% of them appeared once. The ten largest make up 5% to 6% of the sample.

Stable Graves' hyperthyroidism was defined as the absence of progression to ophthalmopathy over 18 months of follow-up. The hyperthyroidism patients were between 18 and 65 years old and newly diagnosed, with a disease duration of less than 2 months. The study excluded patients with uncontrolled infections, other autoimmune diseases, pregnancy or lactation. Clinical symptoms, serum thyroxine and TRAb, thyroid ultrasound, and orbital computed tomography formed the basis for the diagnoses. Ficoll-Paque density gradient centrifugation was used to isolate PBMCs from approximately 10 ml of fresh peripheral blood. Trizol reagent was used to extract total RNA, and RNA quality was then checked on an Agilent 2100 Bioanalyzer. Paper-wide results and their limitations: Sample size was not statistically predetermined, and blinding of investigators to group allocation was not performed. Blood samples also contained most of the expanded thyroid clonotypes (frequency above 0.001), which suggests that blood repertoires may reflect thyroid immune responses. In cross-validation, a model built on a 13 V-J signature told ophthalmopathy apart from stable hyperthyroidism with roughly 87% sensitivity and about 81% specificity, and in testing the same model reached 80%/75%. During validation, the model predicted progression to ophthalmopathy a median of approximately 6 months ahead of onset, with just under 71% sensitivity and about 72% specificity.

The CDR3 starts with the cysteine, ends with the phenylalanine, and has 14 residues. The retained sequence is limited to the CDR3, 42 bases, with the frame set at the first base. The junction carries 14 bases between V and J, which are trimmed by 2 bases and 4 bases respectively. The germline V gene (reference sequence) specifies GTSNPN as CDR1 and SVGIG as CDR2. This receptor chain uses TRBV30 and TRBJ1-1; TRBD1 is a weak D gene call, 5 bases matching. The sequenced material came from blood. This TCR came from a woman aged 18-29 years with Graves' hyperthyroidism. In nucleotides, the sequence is TGTGCCTGGAGTCTTTTGGGGGAAGGCACTGAAGCTTTCTTT. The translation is CAWSLLGEGTEAFF.